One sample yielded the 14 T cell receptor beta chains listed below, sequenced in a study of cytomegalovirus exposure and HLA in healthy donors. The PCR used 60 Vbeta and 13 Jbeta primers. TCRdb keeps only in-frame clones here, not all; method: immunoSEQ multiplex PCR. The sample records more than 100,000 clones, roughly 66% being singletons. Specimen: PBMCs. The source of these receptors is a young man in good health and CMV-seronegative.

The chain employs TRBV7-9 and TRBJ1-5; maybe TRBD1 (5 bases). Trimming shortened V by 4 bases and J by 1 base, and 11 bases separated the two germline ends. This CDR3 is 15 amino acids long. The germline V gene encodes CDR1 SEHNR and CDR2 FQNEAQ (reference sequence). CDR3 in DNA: TGTGCCAGCAGCTCGCGGGAGGGGAGCAATCAGCCCCAGCATTTT. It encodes CASSSREGSNQPQHF. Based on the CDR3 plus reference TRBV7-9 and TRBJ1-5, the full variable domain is DTGVSQNPRHKITKRGQNVTFRCDPISEHNRLYWYRQTLGQGPEFLTYFQNEAQLEKSRLLSDRFSAERPKGSFSTLEIQRTEQGDSAMYLCASSSREGSNQPQHFGDGTRLSIL.

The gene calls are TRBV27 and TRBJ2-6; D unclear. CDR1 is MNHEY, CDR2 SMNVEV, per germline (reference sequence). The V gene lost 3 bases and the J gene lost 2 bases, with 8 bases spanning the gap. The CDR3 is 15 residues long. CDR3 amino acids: CASSFPLAGANVLTF. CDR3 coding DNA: TGTGCCAGCAGTTTCCCACTGGCTGGGGCCAACGTCCTGACTTTC.

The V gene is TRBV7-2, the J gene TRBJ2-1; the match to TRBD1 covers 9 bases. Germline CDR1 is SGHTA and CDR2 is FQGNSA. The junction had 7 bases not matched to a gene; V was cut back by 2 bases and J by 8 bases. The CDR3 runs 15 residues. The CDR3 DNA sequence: TGTGCCAGCAGCTTACGGTGGACAGGGGTCCATGAGCAGTTCTTC. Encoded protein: CASSLRWTGVHEQFF.

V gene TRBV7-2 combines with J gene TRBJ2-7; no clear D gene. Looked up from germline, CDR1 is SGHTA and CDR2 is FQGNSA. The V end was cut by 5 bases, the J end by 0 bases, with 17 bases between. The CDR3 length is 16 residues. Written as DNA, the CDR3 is TGTGCCAGCAGCCACTATAATGGCGGAACCTCCTACGAGCAGTACTTC. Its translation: CASSHYNGGTSYEQYF.

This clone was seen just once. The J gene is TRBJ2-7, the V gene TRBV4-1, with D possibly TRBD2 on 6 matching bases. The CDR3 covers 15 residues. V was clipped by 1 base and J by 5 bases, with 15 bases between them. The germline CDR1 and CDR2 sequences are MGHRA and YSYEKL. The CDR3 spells CASSQAVGGTHEQYF. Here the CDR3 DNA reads TGCGCCAGCAGCCAAGCCGTCGGGGGAACCCACGAGCAGTACTTC.

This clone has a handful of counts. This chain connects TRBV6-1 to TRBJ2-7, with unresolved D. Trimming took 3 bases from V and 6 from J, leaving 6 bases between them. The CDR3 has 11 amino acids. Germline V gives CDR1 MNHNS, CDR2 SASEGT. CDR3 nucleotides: TGTGCCAGCAGTGATCTCCCCGAGCAGTACTTC. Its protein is CASSDLPEQYF.

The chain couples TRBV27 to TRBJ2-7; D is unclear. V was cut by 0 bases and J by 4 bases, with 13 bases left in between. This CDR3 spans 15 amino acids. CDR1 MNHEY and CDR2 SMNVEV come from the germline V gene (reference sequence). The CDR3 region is CASSLSMGLRYEQYF. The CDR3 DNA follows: TGTGCCAGCAGTTTATCGATGGGCTTACGTTACGAGCAGTACTTC.

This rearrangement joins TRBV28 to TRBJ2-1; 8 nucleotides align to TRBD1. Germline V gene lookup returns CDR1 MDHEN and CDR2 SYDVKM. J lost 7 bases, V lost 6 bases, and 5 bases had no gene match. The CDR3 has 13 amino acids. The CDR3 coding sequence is TGTGCCAGCAGCCGACAGGGGTCAAATGAGCAGTTCTTC. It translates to CASSRQGSNEQFF.

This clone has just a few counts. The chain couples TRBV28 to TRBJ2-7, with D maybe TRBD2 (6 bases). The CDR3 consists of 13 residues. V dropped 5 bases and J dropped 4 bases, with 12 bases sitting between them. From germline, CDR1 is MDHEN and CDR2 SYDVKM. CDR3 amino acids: CASSPTAGYEQYF. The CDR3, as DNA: TGTGCCAGCAGTCCGACGGCGGGGTACGAGCAGTACTTC.

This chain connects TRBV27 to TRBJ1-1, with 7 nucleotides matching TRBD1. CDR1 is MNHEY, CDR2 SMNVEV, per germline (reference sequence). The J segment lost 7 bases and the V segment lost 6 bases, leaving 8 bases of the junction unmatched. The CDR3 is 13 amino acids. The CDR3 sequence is CASRSRGEFEAFF. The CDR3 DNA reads TGTGCCAGCAGATCCAGGGGGGAGTTTGAAGCTTTCTTT.

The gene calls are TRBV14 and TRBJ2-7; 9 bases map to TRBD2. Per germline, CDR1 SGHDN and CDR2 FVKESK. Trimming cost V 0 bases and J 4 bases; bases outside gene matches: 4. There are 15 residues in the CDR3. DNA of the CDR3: TGTGCCAGCAGCCAAGAGCGGGGGGGCGTATACGAGCAGTACTTC. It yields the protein CASSQERGGVYEQYF.

In DNA form, the CDR3 reads TGTGCCAGCAGCCCGTCGACTAGCGGAAACACCGGGGAGCTGTTTTTT. It encodes CASSPSTSGNTGELFF. The genes are TRBV9 and TRBJ2-2; 9 positions agree with TRBD2. The V and J ends lost 4 bases and 2 bases, in that order; junction bases with no gene match: 6. The CDR3 extends over 16 amino acids. Germline V lookup: CDR1 SGDLS, CDR2 YYNGEE.

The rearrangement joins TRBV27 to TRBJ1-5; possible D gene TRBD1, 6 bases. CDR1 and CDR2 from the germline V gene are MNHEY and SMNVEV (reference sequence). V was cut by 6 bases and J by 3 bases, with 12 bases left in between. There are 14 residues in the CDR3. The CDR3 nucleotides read TGTGCCAGCAGCTACACAGGGAACAATCAGCCCCAGCATTTT. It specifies CASSYTGNNQPQHF.

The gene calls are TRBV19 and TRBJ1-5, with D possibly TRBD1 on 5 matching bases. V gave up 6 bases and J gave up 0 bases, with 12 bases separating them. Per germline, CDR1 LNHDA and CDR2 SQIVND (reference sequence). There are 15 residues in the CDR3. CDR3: CASSWQGNSNQPQHF. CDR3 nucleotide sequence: TGTGCCAGTAGCTGGCAGGGTAATAGCAATCAGCCCCAGCATTTT.